This entry lists 16 T cell receptor beta chains sequenced from one sample in a study of OX40 agonist ivuxolimab in advanced cancers. Sequencing was performed with immunoSEQ multiplex PCR; in TCRdb, only in-frame clones are kept and a portion is missing. The sample gives tens of thousands of clones, 94% of which show up once; about a sixth is in the top ten. Here the sequenced sample was CD4+ or CD8+ T cells sorted from blood, taken in a trial of the OX40 agonist ivuxolimab. The receptors originated from an adult with an advanced solid tumor such as melanoma, head and neck, liver or kidney cancer.

This clone has only a few counts. The V gene is TRBV4-1, the J gene TRBJ1-1; perhaps TRBD1 as D (6 bases). Germline lookup yields CDR1 MGHRA and CDR2 YSYEKL. The CDR3 spans 13 residues. The V and J ends lost 1 base and 7 bases respectively, with 10 bases between them. The CDR3 loop is CASSQGGRGEAFF. CDR3 DNA: TGCGCCAGCAGCCAAGGAGGCAGGGGTGAAGCTTTCTTT.

This clone was seen once. The CDR3 DNA is TGTGCCAGTAGCGGTGACAGAGTCGATGGGGGCTACACCTTC. Translated: CASSGDRVDGGYTF. The chain combines TRBV19 with TRBJ1-2; D perhaps matches TRBD1 (5 bases). Per germline, CDR1 LNHDA and CDR2 SQIVND (reference sequence). Trimming took 6 bases from V and 8 from J, leaving 19 bases between them. The CDR3 is 14 amino acids.

The chain recombines TRBV21-1 with TRBJ2-1; the D call TRBD2 from the table was never checked on the DNA. TRBV21-1 is a pseudogene. This CDR3 region has 18 residues. The CDR3 nucleotides are TGTGCCAGCAGCCTGATAAGGAGGCGGGGAGTGGGTTACAATGAGCAGTTCTTC. Translating gives CASSLIRRRGVGYNEQFF.

CDR3 coding DNA: TGCGCCAGCAGCCAAGAACACGTCCTTCTCAATGAGCAGTTCTTC. It translates to CASSQEHVLLNEQFF. The chain is built from TRBV4-3 and TRBJ2-1; D remains unclear. V shed 0 bases and J shed 6 bases, with 12 bases lying between them. Germline V lookup: CDR1 LGHNA, CDR2 YSLEER. CDR3 size: 15 residues.

The gene calls are TRBV23-1 and TRBJ1-6; 7 bases match TRBD1. TRBV23-1 is recorded as an ORF, its role being uncertain. The CDR3 contains 14 residues. The junction had 10 bases not matched to a gene; V was cut back by 4 bases and J by 13 bases. The CDR3 is CASSPPGQLNPLHF. Written as DNA, the CDR3 is TGCGCCAGCAGTCCGCCGGGACAGCTTAACCCCCTCCACTTT.

The chain links TRBV5-6 to TRBJ1-4; possibly TRBD1 for D (5 bases). The germline gives CDR1 SGHDT, CDR2 YYEEEE. With 5 bases removed from V and 8 bases from J, the gap between germline ends came to 13 bases. The CDR3 is 13 amino acids. The CDR3 DNA follows: TGTGCCAGCAGACCAGGGTTTTCGGAAAAACTGTTTTTT. Its translation: CASRPGFSEKLFF.

The rearrangement links TRBV11-2 to TRBJ2-7; TRBD1 might be the D (6 bases). Germline-derived CDR1 and CDR2 are SGHAT and FQNNGV. V lost 5 bases and J 0 bases, leaving 17 bases between the germline ends. CDR3 length equals 16 residues. For the CDR3, the DNA is TGTGCCAGCAGCCAAGTACGGGACACCTCCTCCTACGAGCAGTACTTC. Protein product: CASSQVRDTSSYEQYF.

This chain connects TRBV30 to TRBJ1-5; TRBD1 matches at 10 bases. The CDR3 runs 17 residues. Losses at the gene ends were 4 bases for V and 1 base for J; bases not matched to a gene: 10. Germline CDR1 reads GTSNPN; CDR2 reads SVGIG (reference sequence). The CDR3 reads CAWTWDRGPESNQPQHF. The CDR3 DNA reads TGTGCCTGGACCTGGGACAGGGGTCCTGAGAGCAATCAGCCCCAGCATTTT.

The rearrangement uses TRBV27 and TRBJ2-7; D unclear. CDR3 size: 15 residues. Trimming removed 5 bases at V and 3 bases at J, with 17 bases between. Germline V gene sequence: CDR1 MNHEY, CDR2 SMNVEV (reference sequence). CDR3 in amino acids: CASSPSSVPGYEQYF. The CDR3, as DNA: TGTGCCAGCAGTCCCTCAAGCGTTCCGGGCTACGAGCAGTACTTC.

This chain connects TRBV5-6 to TRBJ1-1; D gene ambiguous. The CDR3 runs 15 residues. V was pared by 1 base and J by 4 bases, with 14 bases between. Looked up from germline, CDR1 is SGHDT and CDR2 is YYEEEE. The CDR3 protein is CASSLYGEGGTEAFF. For the CDR3, the DNA is TGTGCCAGCAGCTTGTACGGTGAAGGCGGCACTGAAGCTTTCTTT.

V and J are TRBV9 and TRBJ2-7; 11 bases map to TRBD2. This CDR3 contains 16 residues. Unmatched junction bases numbered 7, after V lost 3 bases and J lost 2 bases. Germline V gene data show CDR1 as SGDLS and CDR2 as YYNGEE. The CDR3, as DNA: TGTGCCAGCAGCGCCCTAGCGGGAGGAACCACCTACGAGCAGTACTTC. Amino acid sequence: CASSALAGGTTYEQYF.

This clone was seen just once. V usage is TRBV4-2 and J usage is TRBJ2-7; D remains ambiguous. With 4 bases removed from V and 2 bases from J, the gap between germline ends came to 15 bases. The CDR3 runs to 15 residues. Germline CDR1 reads LGHNA; CDR2 reads YNFKEQ. The CDR3 DNA sequence: TGTGCCAGCAGCCGCCGAACTTCAGAAACCTACGAGCAGTACTTC. It translates to CASSRRTSETYEQYF.

The CDR3 region is CASSPRTALYGYTF. In nucleotides, the CDR3 is TGTGCCAGCAGCCCGCGGACAGCGCTCTATGGCTACACCTTC. The gene calls are TRBV5-6 and TRBJ1-2; D is possibly TRBD1 (6 bases). Germline V gene data show CDR1 as SGHDT and CDR2 as YYEEEE. The CDR3 has 14 amino acids. V was trimmed by 4 bases and J by 4 bases, leaving 14 bases between them.

This clone came up once. The rearrangement links TRBV4-1 to TRBJ1-2; D ambiguous. V was cut by 0 bases and J by 4 bases, with 15 bases left in between. This CDR3 has 16 residues. Germline CDR1 and CDR2: MGHRA and YSYEKL. The CDR3 coding sequence is TGCGCCAGCAGCCAAGATCGCGGCACTCCCCCCTATGGCTACACCTTC. Its protein product is CASSQDRGTPPYGYTF.

The chain uses TRBV4-1 and TRBJ2-5, with TRBD2 matching 7 bases. The CDR3 length is 14 residues. Unmatched junction bases numbered 10, after V lost 4 bases and J lost 8 bases. Germline V gene sequence: CDR1 MGHRA, CDR2 YSYEKL. Here the CDR3 reads CASSPLGGSSTQYF. CDR3 nucleotides: TGCGCCAGCAGCCCCTTGGGGGGGTCATCCACCCAGTACTTC.

The chain recombines TRBV13 with TRBJ1-1; D is ambiguous. Germline V lookup: CDR1 PRHDT, CDR2 FYEKMQ (reference sequence). The CDR3 length is 15 residues. Trimming stripped 5 bases from V and 7 bases from J, with 20 bases between. Here the CDR3 DNA reads TGTGCCAGCAGCCACGTCGACGATATCCGGCGTGAAGCTTTCTTT. This sequence encodes CASSHVDDIRREAFF.